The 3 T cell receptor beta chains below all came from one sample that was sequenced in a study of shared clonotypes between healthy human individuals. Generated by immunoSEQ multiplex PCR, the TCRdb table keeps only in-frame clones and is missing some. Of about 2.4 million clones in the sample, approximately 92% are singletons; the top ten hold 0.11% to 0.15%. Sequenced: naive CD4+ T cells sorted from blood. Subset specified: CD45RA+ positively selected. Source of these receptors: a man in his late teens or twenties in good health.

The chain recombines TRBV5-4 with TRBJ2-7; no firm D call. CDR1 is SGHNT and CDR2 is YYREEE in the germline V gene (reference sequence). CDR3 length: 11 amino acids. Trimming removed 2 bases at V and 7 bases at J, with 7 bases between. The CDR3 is CASSFESEQYF. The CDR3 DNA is TGTGCCAGCAGCTTTGAAAGTGAGCAGTACTTC. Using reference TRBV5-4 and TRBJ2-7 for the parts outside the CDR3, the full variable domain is ETGVTQSPTHLIKTRGQQVTLRCSSQSGHNTVSWYQQALGQGPQFIFQYYREEENGRGNFPPRFSGLQFPNYSSELNVNALELDDSALYLCASSFESEQYFGPGTRLTVT.

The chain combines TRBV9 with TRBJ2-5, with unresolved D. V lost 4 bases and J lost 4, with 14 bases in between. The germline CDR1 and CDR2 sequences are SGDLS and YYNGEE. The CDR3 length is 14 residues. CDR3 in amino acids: CASSPIAPGETQYF. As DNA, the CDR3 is TGTGCCAGCAGCCCGATTGCCCCCGGAGAGACCCAGTACTTC.

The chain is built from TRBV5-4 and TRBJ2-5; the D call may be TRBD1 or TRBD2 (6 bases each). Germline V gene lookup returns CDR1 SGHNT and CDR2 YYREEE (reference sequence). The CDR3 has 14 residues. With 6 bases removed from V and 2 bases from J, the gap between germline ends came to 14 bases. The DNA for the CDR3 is TGTGCCAGCACCCCCGGGGGCGTTCAAGAGACCCAGTACTTC. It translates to CASTPGGVQETQYF.